These T cell receptor beta chains were read from a single sample in a study of lymphopenia after photon versus proton radiotherapy. This table comes from immunoSEQ multiplex PCR, and its TCRdb copy is limited to in-frame clones, with some not included. In the table there are tens of thousands of clones, around nine tenths of which are singletons. The source was peripheral blood, collected from a patient treated with proton-based radiotherapy. The receptors stem from a man older than 75 with esophageal cancer. Both conserved end residues are trimmed from each CDR3. Clone size is stated in some rows and not others, as once, few, many or a class when expanded.

V	size	CDR3
TRBV4-2	-	ASSLGQGIYEQY
TRBV5-1	few	ATSYQGDGYT
TRBV2	-	ASWGGPPTDTQY
TRBV9	-	ASSVGQGEETQY
TRBV5-8	-	ASSYANRPEAF
TRBV9	-	ASSVDTGTTYEQY
TRBV6-5	-	ASSLDTEAF
TRBV19	-	ASSTPGKHYGYT
TRBV7-2	-	ASSPAPGPQGTQY
TRBV2	-	ASRKAGVIKNEQY
TRBV7-2	-	ASSLGSDKGYEQY
TRBV9	-	ASSPGFYEQY
TRBV7-9	-	ASSRSGSGIAYEQY
TRBV5-1	-	ASSWGTAGASGYT
TRBV29-1	-	SAGQGVYGYT
TRBV18	-	ASSPRTGPQETQY
TRBV15	-	ATSRDHQGFGGNEQF
TRBV5-6	-	ASSLRTYSGANVLT
TRBV5-4	-	ASSPPGLTYEQY
TRBV15	-	ATSRDGAHGDTQY
TRBV19	-	ATTLPGRRYTGELF
TRBV5-6	-	ASSFFSPTEGARETQY
TRBV9	-	ASSRGGEIYEQY
TRBV7-8	-	ASSLAGTSYNEQF
TRBV7-9	-	ASSLRSDTEAF
TRBV7-2	-	ASSLDAARSYEQY
TRBV2	-	ASRPGTMNTEAF
TRBV4-3	-	ASSQDLRGGNYEQY
TRBV6-1	-	ASSEAAGGPYEQY
TRBV11-2	-	ASSPRLAHQETQY
TRBV9	-	ASGGLAETGELF
TRBV6-5	-	ASSLQGGYEQY
TRBV7-2	-	ASSLAGGSYEQY
TRBV5-4	-	ASSLEVGSNTGELF
TRBV2	-	ASRPRLAGGGETQY
TRBV19	-	ASSMGGGIGNQPQH
TRBV2	-	ASSLKGRNSQY
TRBV5-4	few	ATQTAGDGSYEQY
TRBV30	-	AFLYLRTGGGYTEAF
TRBV7-9	-	ASSLVGVGDEQY
TRBV4-3	-	ASSQGPGGTGELF
TRBV6-6	-	ASDRAGADTQY
TRBV5-4	once	ASSSTGELF
TRBV7-9	-	ASSLDDSTDTQY
TRBV2	-	ASSDVIMSPGELF
TRBV5-1	-	ASRDRGPGYT
TRBV18	once	ASSPQGLTYEQY
TRBV7-2	-	ASSLTSGGPYEQY
TRBV28	-	ASSIGSYEQY
TRBV19	-	ASSRTANQETQY
TRBV30	once	AWGAGSVYEQY
TRBV10-2	-	ASSEFKEYTEAF
TRBV6-1	-	ASSDPWRSSGNTIY